This TCR beta chain was documented in a study of shared clonotypes between healthy human individuals. The repertoire was sequenced with immunoSEQ multiplex PCR; TCRdb's copy has only in-frame clones and lacks some. The repertoire holds some 1.5 million clones, with over 95% as singletons. Germline lookup yields CDR1 MNHNS and CDR2 SASEGT. V was clipped by 7 bases and J by 5 bases, with 11 bases between them. The CDR3 runs to 13 residues. The J gene is TRBJ1-4, the V gene TRBV6-1; no reliable D call. This receptor was obtained from a man aged 25 to 40 in good health. The specimen was naive CD4+ T cells sorted from blood. Subset specified: CD45RA+ positively selected. CDR3 sequence (DNA): TGTGCCAGCATATCGACGGGAAATGAAAAACTGTTTTTT. Amino acids: CASISTGNEKLFF.